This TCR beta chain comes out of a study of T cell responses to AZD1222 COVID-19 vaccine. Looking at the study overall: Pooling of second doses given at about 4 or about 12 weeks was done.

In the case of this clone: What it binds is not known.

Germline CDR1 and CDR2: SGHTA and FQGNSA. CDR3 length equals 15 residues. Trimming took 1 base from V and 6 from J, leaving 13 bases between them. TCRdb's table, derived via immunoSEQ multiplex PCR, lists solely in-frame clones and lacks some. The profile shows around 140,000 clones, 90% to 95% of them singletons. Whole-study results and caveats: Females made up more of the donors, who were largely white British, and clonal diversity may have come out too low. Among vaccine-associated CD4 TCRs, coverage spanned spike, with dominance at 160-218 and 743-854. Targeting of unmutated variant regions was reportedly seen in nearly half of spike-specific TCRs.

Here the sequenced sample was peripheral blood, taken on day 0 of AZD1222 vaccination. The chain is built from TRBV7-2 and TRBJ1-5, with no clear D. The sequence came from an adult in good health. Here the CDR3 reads CASSLGGRTGQPQHF. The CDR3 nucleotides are TGTGCCAGCAGCTTAGGAGGCAGGACCGGTCAGCCCCAGCATTTT.